This T cell receptor (beta chain) was sequenced during a study of blood T cells in healthy people across ages. Sample-barcoded 5' priming and a J-beta primer mix drove a second PCR of roughly 6 to 12 cycles. TCRdb fed the 5' RACE reads into MiXCR, producing one record per CDR3 protein. The sample lists about 1.6 million distinct CDR3 sequences, about 31% seen once, with roughly 12% in the top ten. Study-wide findings and caveats: Naive CD4+ cells and diversity were both higher in long-lived donors than in aged donors. Strong correlation linked observed beta diversity and percent naive T cells.

A note on this clonotype: Its antigen is currently unknown.

Sequenced: blood. The source of this sequence is a woman in her 30s in good health.

The chain's CDR3 is CASSAQNRGSGGYTF. The DNA for the CDR3 is TGTGCCAGCAGCGCCCAAAACAGGGGAAGTGGAGGCTACACCTTC. The chain combines TRBV25-1 with TRBJ1-2; the match to TRBD1 covers 7 bases. Germline CDR1 is MGHDK and CDR2 is SYGVNS. The CDR3 is 15 residues long. The V segment lost 6 bases and the J segment 8 bases; nucleotides outside the gene matches: 15.